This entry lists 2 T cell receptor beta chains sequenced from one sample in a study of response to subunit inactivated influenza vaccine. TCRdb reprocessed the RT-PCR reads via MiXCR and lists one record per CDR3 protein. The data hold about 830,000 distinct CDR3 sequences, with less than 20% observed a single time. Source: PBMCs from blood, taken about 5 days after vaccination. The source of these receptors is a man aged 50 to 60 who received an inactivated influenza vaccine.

The CDR3 sequence: CSARPLTLGEKETQYF. The DNA for the CDR3 is TGCAGTGCTAGACCCCTTACCCTAGGGGAGAAAGAGACCCAGTACTTC. V is TRBV20-1 and J is TRBJ2-5; tentatively, D is TRBD1 or TRBD2 (5 bases each). Germline values: CDR1 DFQATT, CDR2 SNEGSKA (reference sequence). V shed 2 bases and J shed 3 bases, with 19 bases lying between them. The CDR3 has 16 amino acids.

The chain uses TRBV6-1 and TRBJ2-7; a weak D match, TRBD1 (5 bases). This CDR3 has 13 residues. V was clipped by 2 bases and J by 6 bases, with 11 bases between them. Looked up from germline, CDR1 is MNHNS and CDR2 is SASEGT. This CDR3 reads CASSELQGTEQYF. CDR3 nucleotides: TGTGCCAGCAGTGAACTCCAGGGTACCGAGCAGTACTTC.